This is a list of T cell receptor beta chains from one sample in a study of regulatory T cells in long-lasting Graves disease. Each CDR3 protein is one row after TCRdb ran MiXCR on the multiplex PCR reads. This repertoire shows roughly 400,000 distinct CDR3 sequences, less than 25% found once; its top ten account for roughly 20%. This sample comprised peripheral blood mononuclear cells (PBMCs), obtained when the disease was refractory, from a patient treated with antithyroid drugs. These receptors were collected from a female donor with Graves disease. Both conserved end residues are part of each CDR3. Each record gives: CDR3 length, D gene, V gene, clone size, J gene, CDR3 protein, CDR3 DNA. The D gene is left open where the match is weak. Some rows have no size entry. The others give once, few or many, or a class for an expanded clone.

>17|NA|TRBV28|NA|TRBJ2-1
CASSLWVGAGLDNEQFF
TGTGCCAGCAGTTTATGGGTGGGGGCGGGCCTAGACAATGAGCAGTTCTTC
>15|NA|TRBV6-1|many|TRBJ2-7
CASSDTGPPSYEQYF
TGTGCCAGCAGCGATACAGGGCCCCCCTCCTACGAGCAGTACTTC
>14|TRBD1|TRBV28|many|TRBJ1-1
CATALGQKNTEAFF
TGTGCCACAGCCCTGGGACAGAAGAACACTGAAGCTTTCTTT
>13|TRBD2|TRBV20-1|few|TRBJ2-3
CSVRTSDPDTQYF
TGCAGTGTTCGGACTAGCGATCCAGATACGCAGTATTTT
>13|NA|TRBV3-1|many|TRBJ2-2
CASSSPFTGELFF
TGTGCCAGCAGCTCCCCCTTCACCGGGGAGCTGTTTTTT
>14|NA|TRBV29-1|NA|TRBJ2-7
CSVEDHVGSYEQYF
TGCAGCGTTGAAGATCATGTGGGATCCTACGAGCAGTACTTC
>15|TRBD2|TRBV6-2/TRBV6-3|NA|TRBJ2-5
CASRGLAGIGEAQYF
TGCGCCAGCCGTGGACTAGCGGGAATAGGAGAGGCCCAGTACTTC
>13|NA|TRBV7-9|many|TRBJ1-1
CASSPRVYTEAFF
TGTGCCAGCAGCCCCAGGGTGTACACTGAAGCTTTCTTT
>18|NA|TRBV5-1|few|TRBJ2-4
CASSKDRDAHPGWNIQYF
TGCGCCAGCAGCAAGGACCGGGACGCACATCCAGGGTGGAACATTCAGTACTTC
>17|TRBD2|TRBV5-1|few|TRBJ2-7
CASSLGGLAGAFYEQYF
TGCGCCAGCAGCTTGGGGGGACTAGCGGGAGCGTTCTACGAGCAGTACTTC
>15|NA|TRBV28|many|TRBJ1-5
CASSLAGRGDQPQHF
TGTGCCAGCAGTTTAGCGGGTCGGGGTGATCAGCCCCAGCATTTT
>19|NA|TRBV19|many|TRBJ1-5
CASSNKALVGSDSNQPQHF
TGTGCCAGTAGTAATAAGGCCCTCGTGGGGTCCGATAGCAATCAGCCCCAGCATTTT
>17|TRBD1|TRBV2|many|TRBJ1-2
CASTLQPTGLPDYGYTF
TGTGCCAGCACCCTTCAACCGACAGGGCTGCCTGACTATGGCTACACCTTC
>14|NA|TRBV5-5|NA|TRBJ1-4
CASSLGIRDEKLFF
TGTGCCAGCAGCCTCGGGATACGGGACGAAAAACTGTTTTTT
>14|NA|TRBV6-1|few|TRBJ2-1
CASSLRPPRREQFF
TGTGCCAGCAGCCTCAGGCCCCCCAGGCGTGAGCAGTTCTTC
>16|NA|TRBV12-3/TRBV12-4|NA|TRBJ2-7
CASSLMGQRDSYEQHF
TGTGCCAGCAGTTTAATGGGGCAGCGAGACTCCTACGAGCAGCACTTC
>12|TRBD1|TRBV29-1|few|TRBJ1-2
CSVGQGATGYTF
TGCAGCGTCGGACAGGGGGCTACGGGCTACACCTTC
>13|NA|TRBV19|few|TRBJ1-2
CASSEGLYYGYTF
TGTGCCAGTAGTGAAGGGCTATACTATGGCTACACCTTC
>14|NA|TRBV29-1|NA|TRBJ2-4
CSVYLGNHKNIQYF
TGCAGCGTTTACCTGGGTAATCACAAAAACATTCAGTACTTC
>16|TRBD2|TRBV6-1|many|TRBJ2-7
CASRGLAGVSSYEQYF
TGTGCCAGCAGGGGACTAGCGGGAGTAAGCTCCTACGAGCAGTACTTC
>12|TRBD1|TRBV20-1|many|TRBJ1-2
CSANTGGKGYTF
TGCAGTGCTAATACAGGGGGCAAGGGCTACACCTTC
>18|NA|TRBV28|many|TRBJ2-7
CASSSEQGRIVWSYEQYF
TGTGCCAGCAGTTCCGAACAGGGGAGGATAGTTTGGTCCTACGAGCAGTACTTC
>13|NA|TRBV20-1|many|TRBJ2-7
CSARGQVAYEQYF
TGCAGTGCTAGAGGTCAGGTAGCCTACGAGCAGTACTTC
>14|TRBD1|TRBV5-4|NA|TRBJ2-7
CASSSGQGSWEQYF
TGTGCCAGCAGCTCGGGACAGGGGTCTTGGGAGCAGTACTTC
>15|TRBD1|TRBV12-3/TRBV12-4|many|TRBJ1-1
CASSRDRAMNTEAFF
TGTGCCAGCAGCCGAGACAGGGCCATGAACACTGAAGCTTTCTTT
>11|NA|TRBV2|few|TRBJ1-3
CARRSGNTIYF
TGTGCCCGGAGATCTGGAAACACCATATATTTT
>13|NA|TRBV5-6|NA|TRBJ1-1
CASSLVGGRQAFF
TGTGCCAGCAGCTTGGTCGGGGGCCGGCAGGCTTTCTTT
>15|NA|TRBV19|NA|TRBJ2-7
CASTPSDSSSYEQYF
TGTGCCAGTACCCCCTCGGACAGTTCCTCCTACGAGCAGTACTTC
>13|NA|TRBV18|many|TRBJ2-5
CASSPRVDETQYF
TGTGCCAGCTCACCTCGGGTAGACGAGACCCAGTACTTC
>18|TRBD2|TRBV20-1|NA|TRBJ2-2
CSARSIIGLAGGPGELFF
TGCAGTGCTAGATCAATTATCGGACTAGCGGGAGGTCCCGGGGAGCTGTTTTTT
>16|NA|TRBV2|NA|TRBJ2-3
CASIGSGPASTDTQYF
TGTGCCAGCATAGGTAGCGGCCCCGCTAGTACAGATACGCAGTATTTT
>13|NA|TRBV11-2|many|TRBJ1-1
CASSLGGATEAFF
TGTGCCAGCAGCTTAGGAGGGGCCACTGAAGCTTTCTTT
>15|NA|TRBV7-8|NA|TRBJ2-3
CASSSHRLAVSTQYF
TGTGCCAGCAGCTCCCATAGGCTAGCAGTGTCGACGCAGTATTTT
>16|NA|TRBV24-1|NA|TRBJ2-2
CATSDKRFANTGELFF
TGTGCCACCAGTGATAAGCGGTTCGCGAACACCGGGGAGCTGTTTTTT
>13|TRBD2|TRBV10-3|NA|TRBJ2-3
CAPSSGDTDTQYF
TGTGCCCCTTCTAGCGGGGACACAGATACGCAGTATTTT
>14|NA|TRBV3-1|NA|TRBJ2-2
CASSQQINTGELFF
TGTGCCAGCAGCCAACAGATCAACACCGGGGAGCTGTTTTTT
>14|NA|TRBV19|NA|TRBJ1-2
CASSMDGTAYGYTF
TGTGCCAGTAGTATGGACGGGACGGCCTATGGCTACACCTTC
>13|NA|TRBV7-2|NA|TRBJ2-3
CASSLDSTDTQYF
TGTGCCAGCAGCTTAGATAGCACAGATACGCAGTATTTT
>14|TRBD2|TRBV6-5|NA|TRBJ2-7
CASSYSGRMYEQYF
TGTGCCAGCAGTTACAGCGGGAGAATGTACGAGCAGTACTTC
>15|TRBD1|TRBV19|many|TRBJ1-1
CASSNRGLTNTEAFF
TGTGCCAGTAGCAATAGGGGGCTCACGAACACTGAAGCTTTCTTT
>13|TRBD1|TRBV6-5|many|TRBJ1-2
CASRYDRDYGYTF
TGTGCCAGCAGATACGACAGGGACTATGGCTACACCTTC
>13|TRBD1|TRBV12-3/TRBV12-4|many|TRBJ2-7
CASSLGQRYEQYF
TGTGCCAGCAGTTTGGGACAGAGGTACGAGCAGTACTTC